A selection of T cell receptor beta chains follows, all from one sample in a study of T cells in Graves' hyperthyroidism and ophthalmopathy. MiXCR, run by TCRdb on the multiplex PCR reads, gives a single entry per CDR3 protein. This table has about 530,000 distinct CDR3 sequences, about 15% appearing once. The sample comprised blood. Receptor source: a woman aged 18-29 years with Graves' ophthalmopathy. Both conserved end residues are part of each CDR3. The order of the fields is V gene, D gene, CDR3 length, clone size, J gene, CDR3 protein, CDR3 DNA. The D gene is left open where the match is weak. Part of the rows lack a size; the others show once, few, many or a class for expanded clones.

V: TRBV6-1
D: -
length: 17
size: -
J: TRBJ1-1
CDR3: CASSQGPGGGQNTEAFF
DNA: TGTGCCAGCAGTCAAGGGCCGGGGGGCGGCCAGAACACTGAAGCTTTCTTT

V: TRBV28
D: -
length: 14
size: many
J: TRBJ2-7
CDR3: CASSFKGYGYEQYF
DNA: TGTGCCAGCAGTTTTAAGGGGTACGGGTACGAGCAGTACTTC

V: TRBV5-1
D: TRBD1
length: 15
size: -
J: TRBJ1-3
CDR3: CASRRTGGSGNTIYF
DNA: TGCGCCAGCAGACGTACAGGGGGCTCTGGAAACACCATATATTTT

V: TRBV19
D: -
length: 17
size: few
J: TRBJ1-5
CDR3: CASSIDPDRPQDQPQHF
DNA: TGTGCCAGTAGTATAGATCCAGACAGACCCCAGGATCAGCCCCAGCATTTT

V: TRBV27
D: TRBD2
length: 15
size: many
J: TRBJ2-5
CDR3: CASHRTSGLQETQYF
DNA: TGTGCCAGCCACCGGACTAGCGGACTCCAAGAGACCCAGTACTTC

V: TRBV24-1
D: -
length: 16
size: few
J: TRBJ2-3
CDR3: CATSDPVRSTTDTQYF
DNA: TGTGCCACCAGTGACCCCGTTAGGAGTACCACAGATACGCAGTATTTT

V: TRBV5-1
D: TRBD1
length: 15
size: many
J: TRBJ2-1
CDR3: CASSSRDRGIDEQFF
DNA: TGCGCCAGCAGCTCGCGGGACAGGGGAATCGATGAGCAGTTCTTC

V: TRBV3-1
D: -
length: 15
size: once
J: TRBJ1-3
CDR3: CASSQGGRDGNTIYF
DNA: TGTGCCAGCAGCCAAGGGGGGCGCGACGGAAACACCATATATTTT

V: TRBV7-2
D: -
length: 12
size: many
J: TRBJ2-7
CDR3: CASSQLAREQYF
DNA: TGTGCCAGCAGCCAGCTAGCTCGCGAGCAGTACTTC

V: TRBV11-2
D: -
length: 12
size: many
J: TRBJ2-7
CDR3: CASRYSEYEQYF
DNA: TGTGCCAGCAGATATAGCGAGTACGAGCAGTACTTC

V: TRBV28
D: -
length: 13
size: many
J: TRBJ2-7
CDR3: CASSLRSFGEQYF
DNA: TGTGCCAGCAGTTTACGGTCATTTGGCGAGCAGTACTTC

V: TRBV7-9
D: TRBD1
length: 12
size: many
J: TRBJ1-1
CDR3: CASSSRDSEAFF
DNA: TGTGCCAGCAGCTCTCGGGACAGTGAAGCTTTCTTT

V: TRBV12-3/TRBV12-4
D: TRBD1
length: 13
size: many
J: TRBJ1-1
CDR3: CASSHRGATEAFF
DNA: TGTGCCAGCAGTCACAGGGGTGCCACTGAAGCTTTCTTT

V: TRBV7-6
D: -
length: 14
size: -
J: TRBJ1-6
CDR3: CASSPDRINSPLHF
DNA: TGTGCCAGCAGCCCCGACAGGATTAATTCACCCCTCCACTTT

V: TRBV29-1
D: TRBD2
length: 14
size: few
J: TRBJ2-3
CDR3: CSVRGGGTADTQYF
DNA: TGCAGCGTTCGGGGGGGCGGGACGGCAGATACGCAGTATTTT

V: TRBV3-1
D: -
length: 16
size: few
J: TRBJ2-3
CDR3: CASSPFLLRLVYPQYF
DNA: TGTGCCAGCAGCCCATTCCTTCTCCGACTAGTCTACCCGCAGTATTTT

V: TRBV29-1
D: -
length: 13
size: -
J: TRBJ1-2
CDR3: CSVAGERAYGYTF
DNA: TGCAGCGTTGCGGGGGAAAGGGCCTATGGCTACACCTTC

V: TRBV6-5
D: -
length: 17
size: -
J: TRBJ1-6
CDR3: CASSYGIGTTTESPLHF
DNA: TGTGCCAGCAGTTACGGAATAGGGACAACAACGGAATCACCCCTCCACTTT

V: TRBV29-1
D: -
length: 12
size: -
J: TRBJ2-5
CDR3: CSVEGNQETQYF
DNA: TGCAGCGTTGAGGGGAATCAAGAGACCCAGTACTTC

V: TRBV5-1
D: -
length: 15
size: many
J: TRBJ2-3
CDR3: CASSLGGLSTDTQYF
DNA: TGCGCCAGCAGCTTGGGGGGACTGAGCACAGATACGCAGTATTTT

V: TRBV5-5
D: -
length: 17
size: many
J: TRBJ1-6
CDR3: CASRIGQPTSYNSPLHF
DNA: TGTGCCAGCAGAATTGGACAGCCTACCTCCTATAATTCACCCCTCCACTTT

V: TRBV2
D: TRBD2
length: 16
size: few
J: TRBJ2-2
CDR3: CASIGATSGRSGELFF
DNA: TGTGCCAGCATAGGGGCGACTAGCGGGAGATCCGGGGAGCTGTTTTTT

V: TRBV13
D: TRBD2
length: 13
size: -
J: TRBJ2-7
CDR3: CASSLGLVFEQYF
DNA: TGTGCCAGCAGCTTGGGACTAGTCTTTGAGCAGTACTTC

V: TRBV4-3
D: TRBD1
length: 13
size: many
J: TRBJ2-1
CDR3: CASSQGQGYEQFF
DNA: TGCGCCAGCAGCCAAGGACAGGGATATGAGCAGTTCTTC

V: TRBV28
D: -
length: 13
size: -
J: TRBJ2-5
CDR3: CARSTWGQETQYF
DNA: TGTGCCAGAAGTACTTGGGGCCAAGAGACCCAGTACTTC

V: TRBV15
D: -
length: 13
size: few
J: TRBJ1-4
CDR3: CATRITANEKLFF
DNA: TGTGCCACCCGAATTACTGCTAATGAAAAACTGTTTTTT

V: TRBV6-2/TRBV6-3
D: TRBD1
length: 15
size: few
J: TRBJ2-3
CDR3: CASSEGQGETDTQYF
DNA: TGTGCCAGCAGTGAGGGGCAGGGGGAAACAGATACGCAGTATTTT

V: TRBV11-2
D: TRBD1
length: 15
size: many
J: TRBJ2-3
CDR3: CASSLGTGATDTQYF
DNA: TGTGCCAGCAGCTTAGGGACAGGGGCGACAGATACGCAGTATTTT

V: TRBV2
D: TRBD2
length: 15
size: -
J: TRBJ2-3
CDR3: CASSEAGGSTDTQYF
DNA: TGTGCCAGCAGTGAAGCGGGAGGGAGCACAGATACGCAGTATTTT

V: TRBV30
D: -
length: 14
size: -
J: TRBJ1-4
CDR3: CAWSPGGGVEKLFF
DNA: TGTGCCTGGAGTCCGGGGGGGGGTGTTGAAAAACTGTTTTTT

V: TRBV7-2
D: -
length: 13
size: many
J: TRBJ1-1
CDR3: CASSTFEFTEAFF
DNA: TGTGCCAGCAGTACCTTTGAATTCACTGAAGCTTTCTTT

V: TRBV6-1
D: TRBD1
length: 16
size: -
J: TRBJ1-1
CDR3: CASSEATGARGTEAFF
DNA: TGTGCCAGCAGTGAAGCGACAGGGGCCAGGGGGACTGAAGCTTTCTTT

V: TRBV25-1
D: -
length: 14
size: few
J: TRBJ1-1
CDR3: CASTTGGGDTEAFF
DNA: TGTGCCAGCACGACCGGGGGGGGGGACACTGAAGCTTTCTTT